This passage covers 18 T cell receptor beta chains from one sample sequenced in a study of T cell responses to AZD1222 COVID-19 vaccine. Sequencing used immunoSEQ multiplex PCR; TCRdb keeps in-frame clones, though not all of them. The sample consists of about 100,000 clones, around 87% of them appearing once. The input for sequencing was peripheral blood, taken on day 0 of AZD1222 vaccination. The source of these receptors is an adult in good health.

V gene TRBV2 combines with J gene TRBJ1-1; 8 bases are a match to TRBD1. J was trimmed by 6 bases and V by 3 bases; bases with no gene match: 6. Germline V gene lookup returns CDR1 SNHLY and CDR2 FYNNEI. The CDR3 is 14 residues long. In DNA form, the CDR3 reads TGTGCCAGCAGTGAGTTAGCACAGGGGGCTGAAGCTTTCTTT. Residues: CASSELAQGAEAFF.

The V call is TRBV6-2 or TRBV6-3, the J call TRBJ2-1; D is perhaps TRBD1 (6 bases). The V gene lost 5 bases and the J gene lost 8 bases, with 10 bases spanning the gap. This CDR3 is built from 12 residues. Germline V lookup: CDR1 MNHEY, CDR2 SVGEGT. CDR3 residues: CASSQDRDEQFF. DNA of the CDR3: TGTGCCAGCAGTCAGGACAGAGATGAGCAGTTCTTC.

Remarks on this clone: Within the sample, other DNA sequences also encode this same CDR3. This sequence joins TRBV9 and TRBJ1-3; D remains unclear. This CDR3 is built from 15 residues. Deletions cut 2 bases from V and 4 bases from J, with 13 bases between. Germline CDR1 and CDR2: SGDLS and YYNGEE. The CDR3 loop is CASSVGGGSGNTIYF. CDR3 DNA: TGTGCCAGCAGCGTCGGTGGAGGGTCGGGAAACACCATATATTTT. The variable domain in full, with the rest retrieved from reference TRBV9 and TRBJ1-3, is DSGVTQTPKHLITATGQRVTLRCSPRSGDLSVYWYQQSLDQGLQFLIQYYNGEERAKGNILERFSAQQFPDLHSELNLSSLELGDSALYFCASSVGGGSGNTIYFGEGSWLTVV.

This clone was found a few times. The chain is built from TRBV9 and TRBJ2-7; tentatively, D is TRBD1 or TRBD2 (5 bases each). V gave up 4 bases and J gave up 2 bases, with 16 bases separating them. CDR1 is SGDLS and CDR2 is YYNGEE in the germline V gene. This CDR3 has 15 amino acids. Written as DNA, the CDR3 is TGTGCCAGCAGCCTAGACGGGGCTAGCACCTACGAGCAGTACTTC. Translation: CASSLDGASTYEQYF.

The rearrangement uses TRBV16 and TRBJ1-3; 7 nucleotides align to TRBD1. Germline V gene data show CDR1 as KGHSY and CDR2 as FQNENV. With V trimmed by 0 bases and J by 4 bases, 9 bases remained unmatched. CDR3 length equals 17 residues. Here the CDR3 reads CASSQSRQGRSGNTIYF. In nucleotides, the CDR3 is TGTGCCAGCAGCCAATCGAGACAGGGAAGATCCGGAAACACCATATATTTT.

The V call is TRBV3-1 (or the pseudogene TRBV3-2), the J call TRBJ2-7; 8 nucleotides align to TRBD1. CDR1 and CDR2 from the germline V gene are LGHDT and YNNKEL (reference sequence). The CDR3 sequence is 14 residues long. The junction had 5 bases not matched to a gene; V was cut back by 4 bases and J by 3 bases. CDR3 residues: CASSPLGQGYEQYF. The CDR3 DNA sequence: TGTGCCAGCAGCCCGCTCGGACAGGGCTACGAGCAGTACTTC.

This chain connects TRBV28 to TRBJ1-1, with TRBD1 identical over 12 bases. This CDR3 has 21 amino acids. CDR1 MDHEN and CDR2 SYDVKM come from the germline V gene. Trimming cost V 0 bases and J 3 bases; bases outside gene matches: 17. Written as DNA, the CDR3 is TGTGCCAGCAGTTTATGGGCAGGGACAGGGGGCCTCGGGATACGCGACACTGAAGCTTTCTTT. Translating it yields CASSLWAGTGGLGIRDTEAFF.

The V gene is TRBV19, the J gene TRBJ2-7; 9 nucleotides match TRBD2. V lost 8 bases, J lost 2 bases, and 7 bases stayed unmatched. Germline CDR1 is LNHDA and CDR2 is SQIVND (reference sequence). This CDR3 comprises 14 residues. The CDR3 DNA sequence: TGTGCCAGTTCAGCGGGGGGACAGACCTACGAGCAGTACTTC. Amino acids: CASSAGGQTYEQYF. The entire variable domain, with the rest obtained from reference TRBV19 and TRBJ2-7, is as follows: DGGITQSPKYLFRKEGQNVTLSCEQNLNHDAMYWYRQDPGQGLRLIYYSQIVNDFQKGDIAEGYSVSREKKESFPLTVTSAQKNPTAFYLCASSAGGQTYEQYFGPGTRLTVT.

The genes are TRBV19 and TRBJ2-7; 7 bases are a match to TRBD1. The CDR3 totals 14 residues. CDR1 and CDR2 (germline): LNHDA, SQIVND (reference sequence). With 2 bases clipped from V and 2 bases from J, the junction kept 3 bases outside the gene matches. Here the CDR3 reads CASSIRDRTYEQYF. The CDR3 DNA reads TGTGCCAGTAGTATAAGGGACAGAACCTACGAGCAGTACTTC.

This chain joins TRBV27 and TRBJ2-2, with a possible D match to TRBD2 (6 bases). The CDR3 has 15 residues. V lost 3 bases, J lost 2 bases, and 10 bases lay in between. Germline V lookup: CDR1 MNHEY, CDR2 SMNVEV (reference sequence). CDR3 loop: CASSLWGTNTGELFF. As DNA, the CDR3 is TGTGCCAGCAGTTTGTGGGGGACTAACACCGGGGAGCTGTTTTTT.

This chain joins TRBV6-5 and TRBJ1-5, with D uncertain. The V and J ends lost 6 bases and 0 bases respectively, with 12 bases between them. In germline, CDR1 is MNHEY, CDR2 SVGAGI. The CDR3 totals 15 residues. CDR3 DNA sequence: TGTGCCAGCAGCCAACCGACACTTAGCAATCAGCCCCAGCATTTT. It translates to CASSQPTLSNQPQHF.

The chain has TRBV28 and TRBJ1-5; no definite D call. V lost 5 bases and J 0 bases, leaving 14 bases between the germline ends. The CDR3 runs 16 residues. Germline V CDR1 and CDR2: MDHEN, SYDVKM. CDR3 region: CASSILQRDSNQPQHF. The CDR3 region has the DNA TGTGCCAGCAGTATTCTACAGAGGGATAGCAATCAGCCCCAGCATTTT.

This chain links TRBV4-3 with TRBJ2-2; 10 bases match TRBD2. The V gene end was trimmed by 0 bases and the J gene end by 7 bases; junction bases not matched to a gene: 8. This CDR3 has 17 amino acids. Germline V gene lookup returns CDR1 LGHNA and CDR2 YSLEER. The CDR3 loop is CASSQEPLAGVGGELFF. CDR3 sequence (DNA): TGCGCCAGCAGCCAAGAGCCGCTAGCGGGAGTCGGCGGGGAGCTGTTTTTT.

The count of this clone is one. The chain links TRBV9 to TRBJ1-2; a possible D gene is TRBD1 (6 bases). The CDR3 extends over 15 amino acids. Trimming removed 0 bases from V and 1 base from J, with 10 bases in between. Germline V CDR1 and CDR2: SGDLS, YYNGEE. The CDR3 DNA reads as TGTGCCAGCAGCGTAGGAGGACAGCTTAACTATGGCTACACCTTC. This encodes CASSVGGQLNYGYTF.

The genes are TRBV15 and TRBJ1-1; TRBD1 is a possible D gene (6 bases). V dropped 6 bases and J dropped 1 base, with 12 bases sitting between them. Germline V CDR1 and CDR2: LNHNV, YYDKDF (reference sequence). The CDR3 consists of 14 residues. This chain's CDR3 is CATSTRGGNTEAFF. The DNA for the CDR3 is TGTGCCACCAGTACGAGAGGGGGGAACACTGAAGCTTTCTTT.

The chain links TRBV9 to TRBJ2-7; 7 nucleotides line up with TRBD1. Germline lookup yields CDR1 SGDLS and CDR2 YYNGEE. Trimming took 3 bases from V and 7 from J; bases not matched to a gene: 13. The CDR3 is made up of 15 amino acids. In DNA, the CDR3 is TGTGCCAGCAGCGCTAGGGACGGCAGGGGGTATGAGCAGTACTTC. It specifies CASSARDGRGYEQYF.

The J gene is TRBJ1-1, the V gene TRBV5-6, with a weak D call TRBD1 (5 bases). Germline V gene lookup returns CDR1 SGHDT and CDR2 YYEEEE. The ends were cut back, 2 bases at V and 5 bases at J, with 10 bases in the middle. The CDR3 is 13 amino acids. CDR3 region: CASSFGGGTEAFF. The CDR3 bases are TGTGCCAGCAGCTTTGGGGGAGGGACTGAAGCTTTCTTT. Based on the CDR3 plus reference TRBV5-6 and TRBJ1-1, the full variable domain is DAGVTQSPTHLIKTRGQQVTLRCSPKSGHDTVSWYQQALGQGPQFIFQYYEEEERQRGNFPDRFSGHQFPNYSSELNVNALLLGDSALYLCASSFGGGTEAFFGQGTRLTVV.

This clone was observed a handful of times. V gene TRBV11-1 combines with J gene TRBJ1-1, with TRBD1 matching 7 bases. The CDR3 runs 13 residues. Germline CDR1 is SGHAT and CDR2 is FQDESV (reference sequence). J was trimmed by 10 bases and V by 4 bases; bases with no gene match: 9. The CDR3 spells CASSYKQGTGAFF. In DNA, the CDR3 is TGTGCCAGCAGCTATAAACAGGGGACGGGAGCTTTCTTT.